This T cell receptor beta chain was identified during a study of siplizumab effects on memory and regulatory T cells. The study's findings and limits: Siplizumab significantly reduced alloreactive sequences traceable to unstimulated CD4+ memory cells. Unstimulated subsets were the mapping target of only a minor fraction of alloreactive clones.

Approximately 93,000 TCR templates per sample were assayed. Measured with immunoSEQ multiplex PCR; TCRdb has only the in-frame clones, and not every one. The profile shows around 110,000 clones, about 94% of them singletons. The germline V gene encodes CDR1 SGHTA and CDR2 FQGNSA. The CDR3 spans 15 residues. V shed 4 bases and J 0 bases; nucleotides not matched to a gene: 4. To note about this clone: Its matching antigen is unknown.

The sample was non-Treg CD4+ T cells sorted from blood. The TCR sequence derives from a human donor in good health. V gene TRBV7-2 combines with J gene TRBJ2-3; TRBD2 matches at 7 bases. CDR3 nucleotide sequence: TGTGCCAGCAGCTCAAGCGGGACTAGCACAGATACGCAGTATTTT. As protein: CASSSSGTSTDTQYF.